Listed here are 29 T cell receptor beta chains from one sample, sequenced in a study of PD-L1 blockade in urothelial cancer. Method: immunoSEQ multiplex PCR; TCRdb's copy keeps in-frame clones and lacks some. The data show roughly 77,000 clones, with 80% to 85% seen just once and roughly 8.3% held by the top ten. The time point: pretreatment peripheral blood. Specimen: PBMCs, collected around atezolizumab (anti-PD-L1) treatment. The receptor set was obtained from a woman aged 70-85 years with urothelial cancer.

The V and J genes are TRBV10-1 and TRBJ2-1, with a tentative D call TRBD1 (5 bases). V was pared by 0 bases and J by 3 bases, with 15 bases between. The germline gives CDR1 WNHNN, CDR2 SYGVQD (reference sequence). The CDR3 is 17 amino acids. The CDR3 reads CASSESRQSTNYNEQFF. DNA for the CDR3: TGCGCCAGCAGTGAGTCGAGACAGTCAACTAACTACAATGAGCAGTTCTTC.

V usage is TRBV29-1 and J usage is TRBJ2-2, with 7 bases matching TRBD1. Trimming removed 2 bases from V and 1 base from J; junction bases left unmatched: 4. This CDR3 spans 15 amino acids. The germline V gene encodes CDR1 SQVTM and CDR2 ANQGSEA. CDR3 residues: CSVETGARNTGELFF. The CDR3 bases are TGCAGCGTTGAAACAGGGGCCCGGAACACCGGGGAGCTGTTTTTT.

The chain links TRBV28 to TRBJ1-5, with 8 bases fitting TRBD1. Trimming cost V 2 bases and J 3 bases; bases outside gene matches: 12. The length of the CDR3 is 18 residues. Germline assignment: CDR1 MDHEN and CDR2 SYDVKM. CDR3 loop: CASSLIGYVDRDNQPQHF. CDR3 nucleotides: TGTGCCAGCAGTTTAATCGGGTATGTGGACAGGGACAATCAGCCCCAGCATTTT.

This rearrangement joins TRBV7-6 to TRBJ1-1; TRBD1 might be the D (5 bases). CDR3 length equals 13 residues. The V gene lost 5 bases and the J gene lost 10 bases, with 17 bases spanning the gap. The V gene's germline CDR1 is SGHVS and CDR2 FNYEAQ. The CDR3 DNA sequence: TGTGCCAGCAGCCCCGCTGGCAGGGTTGCAGCTTTCTTT. As protein: CASSPAGRVAAFF.

The chain combines TRBV19 with TRBJ1-1; no reliable D call. Trimming shortened V by 7 bases and J by 10 bases, and 16 bases separated the two germline ends. The CDR3 is 12 amino acids. CDR1 and CDR2 (germline): LNHDA, SQIVND (reference sequence). The CDR3 region is CASTKGGSRAFF. The CDR3 nucleotides read TGTGCCAGTACTAAAGGAGGATCCCGAGCTTTCTTT.

The CDR3 reads CASSLAYSNQPQHF. DNA of the CDR3: TGTGCCAGCAGCTTGGCTTATAGCAATCAGCCCCAGCATTTT. The chain joins TRBV7-2 to TRBJ1-5; no definite D call. V lost 3 bases and J 0 bases, leaving 6 bases between the germline ends. Germline V gene lookup returns CDR1 SGHTA and CDR2 FQGNSA. The CDR3 loop spans 14 amino acids.

The chain is built from TRBV21-1 and TRBJ1-5. TRBV21-1 is described as a pseudogene. CDR3 length: 13 residues. The CDR3 DNA sequence: TGTGCCAGCAGCCGTGCGCACCATCAGCCCCAGCATTTT. This encodes CASSRAHHQPQHF.

The chain is built from TRBV28 and TRBJ2-1, with TRBD2 identical over 8 bases. CDR1 MDHEN and CDR2 SYDVKM come from the germline V gene. With V trimmed by 6 bases and J by 9 bases, 7 bases remained unmatched. The CDR3 loop spans 13 amino acids. The CDR3 bases are TGTGCCAGCAGCCCCGGGGGGGGCCCTGAGCAGTTCTTC. It encodes CASSPGGGPEQFF.

This clone was seen once. In nucleotides, the CDR3 is TGTGCCAGCTCCACCAGAGGCGGGAGTGAGACCCAGTACTTC. This encodes CASSTRGGSETQYF. The gene calls are TRBV18 and TRBJ2-5; 7 nucleotides align to TRBD2. This CDR3 is built from 14 residues. Per germline, CDR1 KGHSH and CDR2 LQKENI. V lost 6 bases, J lost 5 bases, and 9 bases stayed unmatched.

V gene TRBV5-4 combines with J gene TRBJ2-1, with D maybe TRBD1 (6 bases). CDR1 and CDR2 from the germline V gene are SGHNT and YYREEE (reference sequence). The CDR3 is 14 residues long. With 3 bases removed from V and 9 bases from J, the gap between germline ends came to 16 bases. CDR3 DNA sequence: TGTGCCAGCAGCTCCCGTCGACAGGTCGGTGAGCAGTTCTTC. Protein product: CASSSRRQVGEQFF.

The chain combines TRBV29-1 with TRBJ1-1; TRBD1 is a possible D gene (6 bases). There are 12 residues in the CDR3. The germline V gene encodes CDR1 SQVTM and CDR2 ANQGSEA. With 3 bases removed from V and 7 bases from J, the gap between germline ends came to 12 bases. CDR3 nucleotides: TGCAGCGTTGACGGGGGGCGAGGTGAAGCTTTCTTT. This codes for CSVDGGRGEAFF.

This chain links TRBV7-9 with TRBJ2-3; D not certain. V was trimmed by 5 bases and J by 3 bases, leaving 12 bases between them. This CDR3 has 14 residues. Germline CDR1 is SEHNR and CDR2 is FQNEAQ (reference sequence). The CDR3 protein is CASSLAASTDTQYF. The CDR3 DNA is TGTGCCAGCAGCCTCGCGGCGAGTACAGATACGCAGTATTTT.

This clone was found a few times. This sequence joins TRBV23-1 and TRBJ2-5; 8 bases are shared with TRBD1. TRBV23-1 qualifies as an ORF whose function is uncertain. The V gene end was trimmed by 7 bases and the J gene end by 2 bases; junction bases not matched to a gene: 15. CDR3 length equals 17 residues. The CDR3 is CASTGQGKGTFQETQYF. CDR3 sequence (DNA): TGCGCCAGCACAGGACAGGGAAAGGGGACTTTTCAAGAGACCCAGTACTTC.

The chain combines TRBV15 with TRBJ2-1; 10 nucleotides line up with TRBD2. Germline CDR1 reads LNHNV; CDR2 reads YYDKDF (reference sequence). The V and J ends lost 0 bases and 0 bases, in that order; junction bases with no gene match: 5. CDR3 length: 18 amino acids. The CDR3 reads CATSREVWTSGSYNEQFF. The DNA of the CDR3 is TGTGCCACCAGCAGAGAAGTGTGGACTAGCGGCTCCTACAATGAGCAGTTCTTC. Supplemented by reference TRBV15 and TRBJ2-1, the full variable domain reads DAMVIQNPRYQVTQFGKPVTLSCSQTLNHNVMYWYQQKSSQAPKLLFHYYDKDFNNEADTPDNFQSRRPNTSFCFLDIRSPGLGDTAMYLCATSREVWTSGSYNEQFFGPGTRLTVL.

V and J are TRBV5-6 and TRBJ2-7; 11 bases line up with TRBD2. This CDR3 has 14 residues. J gave up 2 bases and V 7 bases, and 5 bases lay outside the gene matches. Germline values: CDR1 SGHDT, CDR2 YYEEEE. The chain's CDR3 is CASSRLAGPYEQYF. DNA of the CDR3: TGTGCCAGCTCAAGACTAGCGGGGCCCTACGAGCAGTACTTC.

The V call is TRBV2, the J call TRBJ1-6, with a tentative D call TRBD1 (6 bases). This CDR3 spans 13 amino acids. Trimming cost V 3 bases and J 10 bases, with 10 bases left between them. Per the germline V gene, CDR1 is SNHLY and CDR2 is FYNNEI. CDR3: CASSDGGPSPLHF. CDR3 sequence (DNA): TGTGCCAGCAGTGACGGGGGGCCGTCACCCCTCCACTTT.

This sequence joins TRBV18 and TRBJ2-5; 7 nucleotides align to TRBD2. V was clipped by 3 bases and J by 2 bases; unmatched bases: 0. Per the germline V gene, CDR1 is KGHSH and CDR2 is LQKENI. The CDR3 totals 13 residues. The CDR3 reads CASSPGGQETQYF. The CDR3 DNA follows: TGTGCCAGCTCACCCGGGGGGCAAGAGACCCAGTACTTC.

The V call is TRBV7-8, the J call TRBJ1-2; 9 bases agree with TRBD1. Germline V CDR1 and CDR2: SGHVS, FQNEAQ. There are 17 residues in the CDR3. The V segment lost 3 bases and the J segment 3 bases; nucleotides outside the gene matches: 11. DNA for the CDR3: TGTGCCAGCAGCTTTATTTTAAGACAGGGGGAATACTATGGCTACACCTTC. Amino acid sequence: CASSFILRQGEYYGYTF.

CDR3 coding DNA: TGCGCCAGCAGCTTGGAGTGGGCTAGCACAGATACGCAGTATTTT. Protein sequence: CASSLEWASTDTQYF. The gene calls are TRBV5-1 and TRBJ2-3, with D unresolved. CDR3 length equals 15 residues. Trimming stripped 0 bases from V and 0 bases from J, with 8 bases between. In germline, CDR1 is SGHRS, CDR2 YFSETQ.

The J gene is TRBJ2-7, the V gene TRBV29-1; no clear D gene. Germline V lookup: CDR1 SQVTM, CDR2 ANQGSEA. V was shortened by 4 bases and J by 0 bases, with 10 bases between the two germline ends. CDR3 length equals 13 residues. The chain's CDR3 is CSVVDNTSYEQYF. CDR3 DNA: TGCAGCGTTGTCGACAACACCTCCTACGAGCAGTACTTC.

This chain uses TRBV7-9 with TRBJ1-3; D might be TRBD1 (5 bases). CDR1 and CDR2 from the germline V gene are SEHNR and FQNEAQ (reference sequence). The CDR3 runs 14 residues. The V and J ends lost 7 bases and 2 bases respectively, with 12 bases between them. The CDR3: CASTSRGAGNTIYF. DNA for the CDR3: TGTGCCAGCACATCACGGGGGGCTGGAAACACCATATATTTT.

This chain links TRBV7-2 with TRBJ2-1; D may be TRBD2 (5 bases). The germline V and J ends were trimmed by 8 bases and 0 bases, with 14 bases remaining between them. Germline-derived CDR1 and CDR2 are SGHTA and FQGNSA. The CDR3 is 15 residues long. This CDR3 reads CASRGRRLSYNEQFF. The DNA for the CDR3 is TGTGCCAGCCGAGGGCGGCGGCTCTCCTACAATGAGCAGTTCTTC.

The chain employs TRBV10-3 and TRBJ2-3; D not resolved. Germline CDR1 ENHRY, CDR2 SYGVKD. The length of the CDR3 is 13 residues. V was pared by 6 bases and J by 2 bases, with 9 bases between. CDR3 in amino acids: CAIRNGNTDTQYF. The CDR3 DNA is TGTGCCATCAGGAATGGCAACACAGATACGCAGTATTTT.

V usage is TRBV4-1 and J usage is TRBJ1-4, with D possibly TRBD1 on 5 matching bases. The CDR3 loop spans 16 amino acids. Between the trimmed V and J ends, which lost 4 bases and 4 bases, there was a span of 16 bases. Germline V gene sequence: CDR1 MGHRA, CDR2 YSYEKL. CDR3 DNA sequence: TGCGCCAGCAGCCCCGCTATGGGGCAGGGTAATGAAAAACTGTTTTTT. It yields the protein CASSPAMGQGNEKLFF.

This sequence joins TRBV5-1 and TRBJ1-2; 8 bases map to TRBD1. CDR3 size: 14 residues. J lost 6 bases, V lost 2 bases, and 6 bases had no gene match. CDR1 SGHRS and CDR2 YFSETQ come from the germline V gene. The CDR3 DNA reads TGCGCCAGCAGCTTAGGACAGGGAGGGAATGGCTACACCTTC. This gives the protein CASSLGQGGNGYTF.

The chain is built from TRBV5-5 and TRBJ2-6, with 8 nucleotides matching TRBD2. V was clipped by 4 bases and J by 1 base; unmatched bases: 7. This CDR3 comprises 17 residues. Germline CDR1 SGHKS, CDR2 YYEKEE (reference sequence). As DNA, the CDR3 is TGTGCCAGCAGCCTCCTCGGGGGGGGTTCTGGGGCCAACGTCCTGACTTTC. Amino acid sequence: CASSLLGGGSGANVLTF.

The chain employs TRBV7-8 and TRBJ1-3, with 9 bases that match TRBD1. Germline CDR1 is SGHVS and CDR2 is FQNEAQ. This CDR3 is 16 amino acids long. The V segment lost 0 bases and the J segment 3 bases; nucleotides outside the gene matches: 3. The CDR3 spells CASSLAGQGSGNTIYF. As DNA, the CDR3 is TGTGCCAGCAGCTTAGCGGGACAGGGTAGTGGAAACACCATATATTTT.

The rearrangement joins TRBV2 to TRBJ1-6; D not certain. V was trimmed by 8 bases and J by 6 bases, leaving 14 bases between them. Germline V gene data show CDR1 as SNHLY and CDR2 as FYNNEI. The CDR3 runs 14 residues. DNA for the CDR3: TGTGCCAGCGCTATCGTCGCAAGTAATTCACCCCTCCACTTT. Translating it yields CASAIVASNSPLHF.

V usage is TRBV7-9 and J usage is TRBJ1-2; no clear D. With 5 bases removed from V and 6 bases from J, the gap between germline ends came to 7 bases. CDR3 size: 11 residues. The germline gives CDR1 SEHNR, CDR2 FQNEAQ (reference sequence). The CDR3 here is CASSQEDGYTF. In nucleotides, the CDR3 is TGTGCCAGCAGCCAAGAGGATGGCTACACCTTC.